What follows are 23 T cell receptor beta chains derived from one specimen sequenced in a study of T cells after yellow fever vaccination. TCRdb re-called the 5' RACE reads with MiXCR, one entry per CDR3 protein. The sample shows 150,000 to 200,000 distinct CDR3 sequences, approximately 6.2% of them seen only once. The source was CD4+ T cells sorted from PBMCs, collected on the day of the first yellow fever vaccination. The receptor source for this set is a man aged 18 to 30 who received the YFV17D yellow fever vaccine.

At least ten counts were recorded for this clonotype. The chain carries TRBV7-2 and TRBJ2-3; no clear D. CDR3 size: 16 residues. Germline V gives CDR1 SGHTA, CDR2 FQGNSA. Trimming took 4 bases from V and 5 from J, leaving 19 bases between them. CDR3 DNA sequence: TGTGCCAGCAGCTCGCCTATTAGGTTAGGTGGAGATACGCAGTATTTT. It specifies CASSSPIRLGGDTQYF.

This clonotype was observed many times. The CDR3 protein is CATSDLQLGETQFF. CDR3 bases: TGTGCCACCAGTGATTTGCAGCTGGGTGAGACCCAGTTCTTC. This chain joins TRBV24-1 and TRBJ2-1; D gene uncertain. V lost 0 bases and J 13 bases, leaving 15 bases between the germline ends. This CDR3 spans 14 amino acids. Per germline, CDR1 KGHDR and CDR2 SFDVKD.

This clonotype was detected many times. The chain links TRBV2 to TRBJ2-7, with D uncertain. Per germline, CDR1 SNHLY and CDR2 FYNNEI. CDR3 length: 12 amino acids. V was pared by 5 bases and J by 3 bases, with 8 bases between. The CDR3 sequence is CASSIYSYEQYV. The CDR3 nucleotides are TGTGCCAGCAGTATTTACAGCTACGAGCAGTACGTC.

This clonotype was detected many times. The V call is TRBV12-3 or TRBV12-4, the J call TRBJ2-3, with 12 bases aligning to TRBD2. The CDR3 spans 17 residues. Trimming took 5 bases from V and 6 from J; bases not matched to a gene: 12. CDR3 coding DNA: TGTGCCAGCAGTCCCACCCTGCTAGCGGGGGGGCCCGATACGCAGTATTTT. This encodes CASSPTLLAGGPDTQYF.

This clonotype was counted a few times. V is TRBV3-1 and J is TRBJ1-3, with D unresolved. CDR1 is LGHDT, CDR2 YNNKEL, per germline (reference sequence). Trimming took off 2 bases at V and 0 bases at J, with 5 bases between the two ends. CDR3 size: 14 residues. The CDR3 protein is CASSQFISGNTIYF. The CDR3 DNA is TGTGCCAGCAGCCAATTTATCTCTGGAAACACCATATATTTT.

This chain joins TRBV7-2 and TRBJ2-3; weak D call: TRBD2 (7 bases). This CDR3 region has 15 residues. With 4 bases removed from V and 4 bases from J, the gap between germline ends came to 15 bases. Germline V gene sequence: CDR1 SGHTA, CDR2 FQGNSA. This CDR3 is CASSSYGGGSDTQYF. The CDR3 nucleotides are TGTGCCAGCAGCTCCTACGGCGGGGGCTCAGATACGCAGTATTTT.

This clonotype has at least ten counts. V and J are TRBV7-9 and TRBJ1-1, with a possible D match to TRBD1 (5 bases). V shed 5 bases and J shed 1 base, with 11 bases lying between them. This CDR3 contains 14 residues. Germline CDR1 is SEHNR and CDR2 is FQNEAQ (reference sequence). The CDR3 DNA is TGTGCCAGCAGCCGAGGGGCATCGAACACTGAAGCTTTCTTT. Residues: CASSRGASNTEAFF. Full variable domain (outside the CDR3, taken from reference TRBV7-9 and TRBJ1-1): DTGVSQNPRHKITKRGQNVTFRCDPISEHNRLYWYRQTLGQGPEFLTYFQNEAQLEKSRLLSDRFSAERPKGSFSTLEIQRTEQGDSAMYLCASSRGASNTEAFFGQGTRLTVV.

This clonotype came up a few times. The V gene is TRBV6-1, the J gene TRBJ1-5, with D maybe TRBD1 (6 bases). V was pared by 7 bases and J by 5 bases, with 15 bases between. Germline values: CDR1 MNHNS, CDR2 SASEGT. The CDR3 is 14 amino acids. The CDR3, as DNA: TGTGCCAGCATCGAGGGGGGCAGCTATCAGCCCCAGCATTTT. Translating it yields CASIEGGSYQPQHF.

As DNA, the CDR3 is TGTGCCAGCAGTCCGAGACAGGAGAGAGATACGCAGTATTTT. It translates to CASSPRQERDTQYF. This sequence joins TRBV12-3 or TRBV12-4 and TRBJ2-3, with a possible D match to TRBD1 (6 bases). The V end lost 5 bases, the J end lost 5 bases, and 14 bases lay between the germline ends. This CDR3 contains 14 residues.

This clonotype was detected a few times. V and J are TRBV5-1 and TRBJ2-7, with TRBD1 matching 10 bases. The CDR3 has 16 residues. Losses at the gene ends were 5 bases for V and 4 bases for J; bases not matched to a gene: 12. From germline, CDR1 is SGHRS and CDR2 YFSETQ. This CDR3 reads CASRVLVGTGAYEQYF. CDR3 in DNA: TGCGCCAGCAGAGTCCTTGTCGGGACAGGGGCGTACGAGCAGTACTTC.

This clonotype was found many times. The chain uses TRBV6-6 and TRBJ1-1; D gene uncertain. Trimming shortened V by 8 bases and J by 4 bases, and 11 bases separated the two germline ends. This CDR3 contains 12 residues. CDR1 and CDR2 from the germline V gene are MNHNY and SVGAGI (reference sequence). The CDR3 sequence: CASAPQGTEAFF. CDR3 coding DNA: TGTGCCAGCGCCCCCCAAGGCACTGAAGCTTTCTTT.

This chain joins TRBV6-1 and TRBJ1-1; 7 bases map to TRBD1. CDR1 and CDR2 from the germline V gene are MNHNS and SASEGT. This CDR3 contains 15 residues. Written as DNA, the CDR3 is TGTGCTACAGCGGGACTGGCAGGGGGGAACACTGAAGCTTTCTTT. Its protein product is CATAGLAGGNTEAFF.

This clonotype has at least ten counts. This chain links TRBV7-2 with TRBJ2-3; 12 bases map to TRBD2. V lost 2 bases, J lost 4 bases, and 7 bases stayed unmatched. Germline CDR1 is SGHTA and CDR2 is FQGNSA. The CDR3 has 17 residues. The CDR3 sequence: CASSLLASGGVADTQYF. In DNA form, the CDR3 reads TGTGCCAGCAGCTTATTGGCTAGCGGGGGGGTGGCAGATACGCAGTATTTT.

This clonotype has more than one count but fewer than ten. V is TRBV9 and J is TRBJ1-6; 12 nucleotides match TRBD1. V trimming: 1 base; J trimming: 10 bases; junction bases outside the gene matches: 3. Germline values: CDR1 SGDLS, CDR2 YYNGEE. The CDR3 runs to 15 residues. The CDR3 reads CASSVSGTGGSPLHF. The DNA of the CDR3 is TGTGCCAGCAGCGTATCTGGGACAGGGGGCTCACCCCTCCACTTT. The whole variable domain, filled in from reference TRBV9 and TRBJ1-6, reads DSGVTQTPKHLITATGQRVTLRCSPRSGDLSVYWYQQSLDQGLQFLIQYYNGEERAKGNILERFSAQQFPDLHSELNLSSLELGDSALYFCASSVSGTGGSPLHFGNGTRLTVT.

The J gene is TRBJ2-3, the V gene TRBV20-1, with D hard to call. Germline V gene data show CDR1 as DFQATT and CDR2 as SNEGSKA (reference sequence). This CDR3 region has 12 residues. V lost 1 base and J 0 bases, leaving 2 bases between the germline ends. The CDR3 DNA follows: TGCAGTGCTAGAGCTAGCACAGATACGCAGTATTTT. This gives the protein CSARASTDTQYF.

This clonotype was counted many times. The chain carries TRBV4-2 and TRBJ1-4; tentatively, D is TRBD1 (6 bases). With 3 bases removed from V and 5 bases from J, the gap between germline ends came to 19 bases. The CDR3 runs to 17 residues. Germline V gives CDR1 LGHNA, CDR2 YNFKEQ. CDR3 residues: CASSQENRRQGNEKLFF. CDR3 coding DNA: TGTGCCAGCAGCCAGGAAAACAGGAGGCAGGGGAATGAAAAACTGTTTTTT.

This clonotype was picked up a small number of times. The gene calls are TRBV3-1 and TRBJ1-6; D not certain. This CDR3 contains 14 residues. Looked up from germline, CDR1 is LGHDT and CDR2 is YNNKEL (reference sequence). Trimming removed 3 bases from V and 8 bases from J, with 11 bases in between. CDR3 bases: TGTGCCAGCAGCCAGCGTCTGCGGGATTCACCCCTCCACTTT. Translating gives CASSQRLRDSPLHF. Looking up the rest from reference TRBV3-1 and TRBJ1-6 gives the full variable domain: DTAVSQTPKYLVTQMGNDKSIKCEQNLGHDTMYWYKQDSKKFLKIMFSYNNKELIINETVPNRFSPKSPDKAHLNLHINSLELGDSAVYFCASSQRLRDSPLHFGNGTRLTVT.

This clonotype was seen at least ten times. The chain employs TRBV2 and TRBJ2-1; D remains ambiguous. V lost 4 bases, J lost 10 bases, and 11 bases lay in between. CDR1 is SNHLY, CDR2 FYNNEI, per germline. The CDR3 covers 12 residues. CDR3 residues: CASSASGREQFF. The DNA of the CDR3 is TGTGCCAGCAGTGCTTCTGGAAGGGAGCAGTTCTTC.

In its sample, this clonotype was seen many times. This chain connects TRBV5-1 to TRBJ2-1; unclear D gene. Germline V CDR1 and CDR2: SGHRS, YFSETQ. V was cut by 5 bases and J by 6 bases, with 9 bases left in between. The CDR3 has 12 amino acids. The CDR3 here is CASSLQINEQFF. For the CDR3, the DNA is TGCGCCAGCAGTTTACAGATCAATGAGCAGTTCTTC. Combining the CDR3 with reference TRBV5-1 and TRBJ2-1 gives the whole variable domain KAGVTQTPRYLIKTRGQQVTLSCSPISGHRSVSWYQQTPGQGLQFLFEYFSETQRNKGNFPGRFSGRQFSNSRSEMNVSTLELGDSALYLCASSLQINEQFFGPGTRLTVL.

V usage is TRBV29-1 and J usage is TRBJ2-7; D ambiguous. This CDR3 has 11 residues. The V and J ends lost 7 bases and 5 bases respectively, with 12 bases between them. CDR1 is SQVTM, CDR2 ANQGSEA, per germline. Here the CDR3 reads CSGGSGNEQYF. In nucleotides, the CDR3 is TGCAGCGGGGGTTCGGGTAACGAGCAGTACTTC.

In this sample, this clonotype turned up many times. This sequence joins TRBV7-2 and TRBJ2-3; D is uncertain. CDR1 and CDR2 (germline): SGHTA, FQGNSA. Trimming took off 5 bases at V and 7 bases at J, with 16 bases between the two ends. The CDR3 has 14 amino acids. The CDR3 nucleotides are TGTGCCAGCAGCCCCGGCCGCAAGGTCAATACGCAGTATTTT. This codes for CASSPGRKVNTQYF.

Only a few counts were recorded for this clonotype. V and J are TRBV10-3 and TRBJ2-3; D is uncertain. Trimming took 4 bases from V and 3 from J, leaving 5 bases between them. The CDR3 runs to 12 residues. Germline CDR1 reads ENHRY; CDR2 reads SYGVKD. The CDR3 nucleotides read TGTGCCATCAGTGCAAGTACAGATACGCAGTATTTT. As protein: CAISASTDTQYF.

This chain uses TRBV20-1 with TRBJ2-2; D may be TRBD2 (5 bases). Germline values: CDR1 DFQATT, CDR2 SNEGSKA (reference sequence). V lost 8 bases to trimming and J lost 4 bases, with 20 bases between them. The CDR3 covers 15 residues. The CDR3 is CSTIQRLTVTGELFF. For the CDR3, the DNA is TGCAGTACTATACAGCGGCTGACCGTCACCGGGGAGCTGTTTTTT.